The sequence of this T cell receptor (beta chain) was determined in a study of molecular identifiers for immune sequencing clone quantification. General observations from the study: Highly expanded clone sizes could be underestimated by identical TCR molecules that share a barcode.

To note about this clonotype: Its matching antigen is unknown. Given a much more abundant clone one base away, this may be a read error.

Germline V gives CDR1 SGDLS, CDR2 YYNGEE. The CDR3 is made up of 14 amino acids. TCRdb re-called the PCR reads with MiXCR, one entry per CDR3 protein. The sample yields about half a million distinct CDR3 sequences, less than 30% seen once. The chain uses TRBV9 and TRBJ1-4, with a weak D call TRBD1 (5 bases). The clonotype was recovered from a human donor in good health. Some libraries in this study had Jurkat cell RNA spiked in. Specimen: naive CD8+ T cells from blood, with Jurkat cell RNA spiked in. Subset indicated: FACS-sorted CD8+CD4-CCR7+CD45RA+ naive T cells. Written as DNA, the CDR3 is TGTGCCAGCAGCGAAGACAGTTTTGCTGAAGAACTGTTTTTT. Protein: CASSEDSFAEELFF.